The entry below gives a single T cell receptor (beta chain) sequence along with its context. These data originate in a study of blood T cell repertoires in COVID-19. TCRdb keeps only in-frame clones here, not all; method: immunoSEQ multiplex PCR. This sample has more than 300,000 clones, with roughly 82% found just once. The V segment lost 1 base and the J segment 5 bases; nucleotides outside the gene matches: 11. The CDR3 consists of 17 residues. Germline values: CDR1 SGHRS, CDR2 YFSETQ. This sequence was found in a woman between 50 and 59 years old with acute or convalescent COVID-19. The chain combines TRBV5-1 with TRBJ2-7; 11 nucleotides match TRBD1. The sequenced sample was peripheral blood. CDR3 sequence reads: CASSLRGIPGQGDEQYF. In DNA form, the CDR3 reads TGCGCCAGCAGCTTGCGGGGGATACCGGGACAGGGGGACGAGCAGTACTTC.